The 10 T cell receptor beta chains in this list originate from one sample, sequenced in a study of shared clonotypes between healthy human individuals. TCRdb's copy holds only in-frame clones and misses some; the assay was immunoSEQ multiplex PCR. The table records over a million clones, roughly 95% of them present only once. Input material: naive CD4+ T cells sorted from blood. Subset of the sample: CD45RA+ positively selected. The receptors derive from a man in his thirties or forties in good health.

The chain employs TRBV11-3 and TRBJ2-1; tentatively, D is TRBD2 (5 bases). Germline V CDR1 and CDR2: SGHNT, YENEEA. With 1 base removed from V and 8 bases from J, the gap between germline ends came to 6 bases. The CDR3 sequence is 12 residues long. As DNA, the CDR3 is TGTGCCAGCAGCTTAGCGGGGTATGAGCAGTTCTTC. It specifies CASSLAGYEQFF. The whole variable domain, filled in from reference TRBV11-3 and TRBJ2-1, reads EAGVVQSPRYKIIEKKQPVAFWCNPISGHNTLYWYLQNLGQGPELLIRYENEEAVDDSQLPKDRFSAERLKGVDSTLKIQPAELGDSAVYLCASSLAGYEQFFGPGTRLTVL.

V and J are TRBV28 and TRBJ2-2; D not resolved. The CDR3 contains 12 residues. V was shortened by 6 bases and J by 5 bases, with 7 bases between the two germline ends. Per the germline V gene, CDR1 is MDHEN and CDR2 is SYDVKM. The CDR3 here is CASRAATGELFF. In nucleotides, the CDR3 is TGTGCCAGCAGGGCGGCAACCGGGGAGCTGTTTTTT.

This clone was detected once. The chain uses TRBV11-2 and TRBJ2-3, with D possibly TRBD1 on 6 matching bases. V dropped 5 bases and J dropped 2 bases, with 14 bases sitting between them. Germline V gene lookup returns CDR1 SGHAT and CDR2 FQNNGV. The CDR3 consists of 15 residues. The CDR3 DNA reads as TGTGCCAGCAGCCCCCCAGGGGCGTACACAGATACGCAGTATTTT. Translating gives CASSPPGAYTDTQYF.

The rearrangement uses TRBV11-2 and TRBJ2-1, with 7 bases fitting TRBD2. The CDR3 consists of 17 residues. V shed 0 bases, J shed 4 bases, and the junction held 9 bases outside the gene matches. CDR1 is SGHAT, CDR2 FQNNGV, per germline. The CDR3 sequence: CASSLERVVGGYNEQFF. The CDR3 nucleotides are TGTGCCAGCAGCTTAGAACGGGTAGTGGGGGGGTACAATGAGCAGTTCTTC.

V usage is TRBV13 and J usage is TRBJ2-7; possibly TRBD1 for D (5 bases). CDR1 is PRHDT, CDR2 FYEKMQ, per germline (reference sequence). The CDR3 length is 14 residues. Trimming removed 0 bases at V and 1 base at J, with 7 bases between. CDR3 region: CASSLGTVSYEQYF. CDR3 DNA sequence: TGTGCCAGCAGCTTAGGGACAGTTTCCTACGAGCAGTACTTC.

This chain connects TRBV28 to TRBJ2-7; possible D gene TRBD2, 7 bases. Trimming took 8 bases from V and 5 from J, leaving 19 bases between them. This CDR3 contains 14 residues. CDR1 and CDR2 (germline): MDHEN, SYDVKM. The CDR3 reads CASSPGGGTHEQYF. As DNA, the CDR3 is TGTGCCAGCTCCCCGGGGGGCGGCACCCACGAGCAGTACTTC.

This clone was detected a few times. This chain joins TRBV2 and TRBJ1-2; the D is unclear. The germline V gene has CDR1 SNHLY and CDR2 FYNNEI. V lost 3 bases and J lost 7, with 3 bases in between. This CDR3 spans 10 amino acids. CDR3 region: CASSEGGYTF. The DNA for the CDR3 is TGTGCCAGCAGTGAGGGTGGCTACACCTTC.

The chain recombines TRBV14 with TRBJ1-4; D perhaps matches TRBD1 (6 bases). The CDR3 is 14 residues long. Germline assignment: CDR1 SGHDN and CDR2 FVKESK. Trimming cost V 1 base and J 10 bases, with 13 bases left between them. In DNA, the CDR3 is TGTGCCAGCAGCCAAGGGACAGTACAAGGAAAACTGTTTTTT. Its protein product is CASSQGTVQGKLFF. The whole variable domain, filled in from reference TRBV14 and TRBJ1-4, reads EAGVTQFPSHSVIEKGQTVTLRCDPISGHDNLYWYRRVMGKEIKFLLHFVKESKQDESGMPNNRFLAERTGGTYSTLKVQPAELEDSGVYFCASSQGTVQGKLFFGSGTQLSVL.

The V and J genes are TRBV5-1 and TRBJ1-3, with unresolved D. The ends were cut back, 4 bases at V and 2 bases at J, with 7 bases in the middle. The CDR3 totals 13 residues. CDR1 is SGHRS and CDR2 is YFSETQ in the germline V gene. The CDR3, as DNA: TGCGCCAGCAGCATGGGGACTGGAAACACCATATATTTT. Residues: CASSMGTGNTIYF.

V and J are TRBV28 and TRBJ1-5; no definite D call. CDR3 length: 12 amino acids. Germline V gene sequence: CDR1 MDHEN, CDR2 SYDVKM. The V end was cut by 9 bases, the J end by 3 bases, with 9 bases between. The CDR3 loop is CASWTVNQPQHF. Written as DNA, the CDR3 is TGTGCCAGTTGGACGGTCAATCAGCCCCAGCATTTT.